These 26 T cell receptor beta chains were all obtained from the same sample, sequenced in a study of blood T cell repertoires in COVID-19. Sequencing was performed with immunoSEQ multiplex PCR; in TCRdb, only in-frame clones are kept and a portion is missing. The sample records some 120,000 clones, approximately 82% being singletons. The sequencing input was peripheral blood. These receptors all come from a man between 65 and 85 years old with active or convalescent COVID-19.

Turning to this clone: In the same sample, other DNA sequences code for this CDR3. J is TRBJ2-5 and V is TRBV2; 9 bases map to TRBD1. Germline V gene lookup returns CDR1 SNHLY and CDR2 FYNNEI. This CDR3 is built from 13 residues. V shed 6 bases, J shed 5 bases, and the junction held 4 bases outside the gene matches. Here the CDR3 reads CASRTGQGETQYF. The CDR3 nucleotides read TGTGCCAGCAGGACTGGACAGGGGGAGACCCAGTACTTC.

The J gene is TRBJ2-7, the V gene TRBV5-1; tentative D call: TRBD1 (6 bases). There are 14 residues in the CDR3. Trimming pared 3 bases from V and 6 bases from J, leaving 16 bases between. Germline CDR1 reads SGHRS; CDR2 reads YFSETQ. CDR3 sequence (DNA): TGCGCCAGCAGCTGGTCAGGGGAAAGCGCCGAGCAGTACTTC. Encoded protein: CASSWSGESAEQYF.

The chain employs TRBV5-1 and TRBJ1-1, with D perhaps TRBD1 (5 bases). The germline V gene encodes CDR1 SGHRS and CDR2 YFSETQ. This CDR3 contains 13 residues. V was trimmed by 2 bases and J by 3 bases, leaving 8 bases between them. In DNA form, the CDR3 reads TGCGCCAGCAGCTTTGGGGGGGACACTGAAGCTTTCTTT. This codes for CASSFGGDTEAFF.

This sequence joins TRBV5-6 and TRBJ2-5, with 9 bases matching TRBD2. Germline lookup yields CDR1 SGHDT and CDR2 YYEEEE. V shed 0 bases and J 5 bases; nucleotides not matched to a gene: 5. The CDR3 is made up of 15 amino acids. CDR3 nucleotides: TGTGCCAGCAGCTTGGCGCGGGAGGGCCGGGAGACCCAGTACTTC. It yields the protein CASSLAREGRETQYF.

The chain carries TRBV18 and TRBJ2-2, with D perhaps matching TRBD2 (6 bases). The length of the CDR3 is 17 residues. Germline V gene sequence: CDR1 KGHSH, CDR2 LQKENI. The V end was cut by 5 bases, the J end by 4 bases, with 20 bases between. DNA for the CDR3: TGTGCCAGCTCATCGCCTTCCCGGTCCGGGGGCACCGGGGAGCTGTTTTTT. As protein: CASSSPSRSGGTGELFF.

The V and J genes are TRBV7-9 and TRBJ2-5, with 8 bases fitting TRBD1. V lost 3 bases and J lost 4; bases outside the gene matches: 7. The CDR3 sequence is 15 residues long. Germline loops: CDR1 SEHNR, CDR2 FQNEAQ (reference sequence). In nucleotides, the CDR3 is TGTGCCAGCAGCTTCGACAGGGGCGCATTAGAGACCCAGTACTTC. It is translated as CASSFDRGALETQYF.

The CDR3 coding sequence is TGTGCCAGCCAGCGGGGATCCGGGTACGAGCAGTACTTC. Amino acid sequence: CASQRGSGYEQYF. The chain carries TRBV28 and TRBJ2-7, with TRBD2 identical over 7 bases. V shed 8 bases and J 4 bases; nucleotides not matched to a gene: 8. The CDR3 consists of 13 residues. Germline lookup yields CDR1 MDHEN and CDR2 SYDVKM. The full variable domain, with the rest looked up from reference TRBV28 and TRBJ2-7, is DVKVTQSSRYLVKRTGEKVFLECVQDMDHENMFWYRQDPGLGLRLIYFSYDVKMKEKGDIPEGYSVSREKKERFSLILESASTNQTSMYLCASQRGSGYEQYFGPGTRLTVT.

This rearrangement joins TRBV6-5 to TRBJ1-2; the D gene is possibly TRBD1 (5 bases). CDR3 length equals 14 residues. V shed 6 bases and J shed 7 bases, with 18 bases lying between them. Germline lookup yields CDR1 MNHEY and CDR2 SVGAGI. CDR3 bases: TGTGCCAGCAGGGCCCCCTCTGGGGGGGGTGGCTACACCTTC. This gives the protein CASRAPSGGGGYTF.

The sample holds many counts of this clone. This chain links TRBV4-2 with TRBJ2-3; the match to TRBD2 covers 10 bases. Trimming at V came to 0 bases and at J to 1 base, leaving 4 bases not matched to a gene. The germline V gene has CDR1 LGHNA and CDR2 YNFKEQ. The CDR3 contains 17 residues. The DNA for the CDR3 is TGTGCCAGCAGCCAAGAGGTCGGGACTAGCGGCACAGATACGCAGTATTTT. Translating it yields CASSQEVGTSGTDTQYF.

V gene TRBV9 combines with J gene TRBJ2-3; the D gene is possibly TRBD2 (6 bases). The CDR3 runs to 15 residues. Per germline, CDR1 SGDLS and CDR2 YYNGEE. V was cut by 4 bases and J by 5 bases, with 17 bases left in between. As DNA, the CDR3 is TGTGCCAGCAGCCCCCCGGGGGTAGCAGGAGATACGCAGTATTTT. Amino acid sequence: CASSPPGVAGDTQYF.

The chain employs TRBV27 and TRBJ1-2, with TRBD1 identical over 7 bases. Germline CDR1 reads MNHEY; CDR2 reads SMNVEV (reference sequence). Trimming took 6 bases from V and 6 from J; bases not matched to a gene: 10. CDR3 length: 14 residues. CDR3 amino acids: CASRPDRVEDGYTF. CDR3 DNA sequence: TGTGCCAGCAGGCCAGACAGGGTGGAGGATGGCTACACCTTC.

The chain combines TRBV7-6 with TRBJ2-2, with D possibly being TRBD1 (5 bases). The V gene's germline CDR1 is SGHVS and CDR2 FNYEAQ. The germline V and J ends were trimmed by 0 bases and 5 bases, with 22 bases remaining between them. This CDR3 comprises 19 residues. The CDR3 sequence: CASSLAQQVGAIGTGELFF. CDR3 in DNA: TGTGCCAGCAGCTTAGCGCAACAGGTCGGCGCTATAGGTACCGGGGAGCTGTTTTTT.

On this clone itself: This CDR3 is also generated by other DNA sequences in the sample. This sequence joins TRBV7-2 and TRBJ1-3; 7 bases fit TRBD1. The CDR3 is 15 amino acids. V gave up 3 bases and J gave up 0 bases; unmatched junction bases: 2. Germline CDR1 and CDR2: SGHTA and FQGNSA. The CDR3 DNA is TGTGCCAGCAGCTTGGGACAGTTCTCTGGAAACACCATATATTTT. Translating it yields CASSLGQFSGNTIYF.

The genes are TRBV4-2 and TRBJ2-7, with 9 bases lining up with TRBD2. Germline V gives CDR1 LGHNA, CDR2 YNFKEQ. The CDR3 contains 17 residues. V lost 0 bases to trimming and J lost 4 bases; unmatched junction nucleotides: 10. The CDR3 is CASSQDGLSGGLYEQYF. DNA of the CDR3: TGTGCCAGCAGCCAAGATGGCTTAAGCGGGGGGTTATACGAGCAGTACTTC.

This chain connects TRBV11-2 to TRBJ2-3; D may be TRBD1 (6 bases). This CDR3 contains 14 residues. CDR1 is SGHAT, CDR2 FQNNGV, per germline. V was trimmed by 5 bases and J by 0 bases, leaving 9 bases between them. CDR3 in amino acids: CASSPGDSTDTQYF. The CDR3 coding sequence is TGTGCCAGCAGCCCAGGGGACAGCACAGATACGCAGTATTTT.

This clone was seen more than once but under ten times. The chain carries TRBV11-3 and TRBJ2-7; a weak D match, TRBD2 (5 bases). The CDR3 extends over 15 amino acids. Trimming stripped 4 bases from V and 6 bases from J, with 19 bases between. The V gene's germline CDR1 is SGHNT and CDR2 YENEEA. In DNA form, the CDR3 reads TGTGCCAGCAGCTCGGCCTACTCTAGGGAGCTCGAGCAGTACTTC. As protein: CASSSAYSRELEQYF. The entire variable domain, with the rest obtained from reference TRBV11-3 and TRBJ2-7, is as follows: EAGVVQSPRYKIIEKKQPVAFWCNPISGHNTLYWYLQNLGQGPELLIRYENEEAVDDSQLPKDRFSAERLKGVDSTLKIQPAELGDSAVYLCASSSAYSRELEQYFGPGTRLTVT.

V and J are TRBV9 and TRBJ2-7; a weak D match, TRBD2 (6 bases). Deletions cut 0 bases from V and 3 bases from J, with 13 bases between. The CDR3 is made up of 15 amino acids. Germline CDR1 and CDR2: SGDLS and YYNGEE. DNA of the CDR3: TGTGCCAGCAGCGTAGGCGGCGGGGTGGGCTACGAGCAGTACTTC. Translation gives CASSVGGGVGYEQYF.

The chain has TRBV19 and TRBJ2-1, with D maybe TRBD1 (6 bases). CDR1 is LNHDA, CDR2 SQIVND, per germline (reference sequence). The CDR3 sequence is 17 residues long. Trimming took 0 bases from V and 2 from J, leaving 14 bases between them. This CDR3 reads CASSIDFGTQTYNEQFF. DNA of the CDR3: TGTGCCAGTAGTATAGACTTCGGGACACAAACCTACAATGAGCAGTTCTTC.

This clone occurred once. The rearrangement links TRBV29-1 to TRBJ2-2; a possible D gene is TRBD2 (6 bases). The CDR3 is 13 amino acids. Trimming shortened V by 2 bases and J by 7 bases, and 11 bases separated the two germline ends. Looked up from germline, CDR1 is SQVTM and CDR2 is ANQGSEA. CDR3 in DNA: TGCAGCGTTGAATCCTCAGCGGGCGGGGAGCTGTTTTTT. It specifies CSVESSAGGELFF.

The rearrangement uses TRBV2 and TRBJ1-2; D gene ambiguous. The CDR3 totals 14 residues. Germline CDR1 SNHLY, CDR2 FYNNEI. V shed 3 bases and J shed 8 bases, with 16 bases lying between them. This CDR3 reads CASSEVSFSGGYTF. In nucleotides, the CDR3 is TGTGCCAGCAGTGAGGTCTCTTTCAGCGGGGGCTACACCTTC.

The chain employs TRBV18 and TRBJ2-1; tentative D call: TRBD2 (5 bases). Per the germline V gene, CDR1 is KGHSH and CDR2 is LQKENI. V dropped 0 bases and J dropped 6 bases, with 12 bases sitting between them. The CDR3 extends over 15 amino acids. DNA of the CDR3: TGTGCCAGCTCACCACCGGCGGGTAGAGGCAATGAGCAGTTCTTC. Protein product: CASSPPAGRGNEQFF.

The chain combines TRBV9 with TRBJ2-3; no definite D call. V was clipped by 4 bases and J by 3 bases, with 15 bases between them. The CDR3 is 15 residues long. Germline V lookup: CDR1 SGDLS, CDR2 YYNGEE. The CDR3 spells CASSLPGGETDTQYF. CDR3 sequence (DNA): TGTGCCAGCAGCCTCCCTGGCGGAGAAACAGATACGCAGTATTTT. The full variable domain, rest sourced from reference TRBV9 and TRBJ2-3, is DSGVTQTPKHLITATGQRVTLRCSPRSGDLSVYWYQQSLDQGLQFLIQYYNGEERAKGNILERFSAQQFPDLHSELNLSSLELGDSALYFCASSLPGGETDTQYFGPGTRLTVL.

This chain joins TRBV11-3 and TRBJ2-1; 11 nucleotides line up with TRBD2. The germline V gene has CDR1 SGHNT and CDR2 YENEEA. The ends lost 5 bases at V and 7 bases at J; junction bases unmatched: 7. The CDR3 length is 15 residues. The CDR3 DNA reads TGTGCCAGCAGCATACTAGCGGGGGTGGGAAATGAGCAGTTCTTC. It encodes CASSILAGVGNEQFF. Supplemented by reference TRBV11-3 and TRBJ2-1, the full variable domain reads EAGVVQSPRYKIIEKKQPVAFWCNPISGHNTLYWYLQNLGQGPELLIRYENEEAVDDSQLPKDRFSAERLKGVDSTLKIQPAELGDSAVYLCASSILAGVGNEQFFGPGTRLTVL.

The rearrangement uses TRBV6-5 and TRBJ1-5; TRBD1 matches at 8 bases. V shed 0 bases, J shed 5 bases, and the junction held 3 bases outside the gene matches. Germline V gene sequence: CDR1 MNHEY, CDR2 SVGAGI. There are 15 residues in the CDR3. The CDR3 region is CASSYSDRGDQPQHF. The CDR3 DNA follows: TGTGCCAGCAGTTACTCTGACAGGGGAGATCAGCCCCAGCATTTT.

In this sample, this clone turned up once. This chain joins TRBV11-2 and TRBJ2-3; 9 bases match TRBD2. The germline V gene has CDR1 SGHAT and CDR2 FQNNGV. The CDR3 covers 18 residues. Trimming at V came to 5 bases and at J to 2 bases, leaving 14 bases not matched to a gene. CDR3 sequence: CASSLSGRLAANTDTQYF. The CDR3 DNA sequence: TGTGCCAGCAGCCTCTCGGGGCGACTAGCGGCAAACACAGATACGCAGTATTTT.

This chain uses TRBV7-2 with TRBJ2-2; 9 nucleotides agree with TRBD2. The CDR3 sequence is 16 residues long. Germline V lookup: CDR1 SGHTA, CDR2 FQGNSA. V lost 1 base to trimming and J lost 6 bases; unmatched junction nucleotides: 6. CDR3 coding DNA: TGTGCCAGCAGCTTAGTTCCTAGCGGGGAGCCCGGGGAGCTGTTTTTT. Its protein product is CASSLVPSGEPGELFF.